The 32 T cell receptor beta chains reported below all come from one sample, sequenced in a study of regulatory T cells in long-lasting Graves disease. For TCR beta, libraries came from iRepertoire HTBI primers and Arm-PCR of CDR3 regions. TCRdb reanalysed the multiplex PCR reads using MiXCR and keeps one entry per CDR3 protein. Among roughly 400,000 distinct CDR3 sequences listed, 20% to 25% were seen once. Documented time point: persistent/refractory GD, antithyroid drugs over 5 years with positive TRAb. With RNA extracted from PBMCs as input, the TCR library was made. Specimen: peripheral blood mononuclear cells (PBMCs), collected when the disease was refractory, from a patient treated with antithyroid drugs. These receptors were taken from a female donor with Graves disease.

This clonotype was seen many times. The V gene is TRBV12-3 or TRBV12-4, the J gene TRBJ1-1; D is perhaps TRBD1 (5 bases). Trimming stripped 7 bases from V and 2 bases from J, with 11 bases between. CDR3 length: 13 residues. The DNA for the CDR3 is TGTGCCAGCACCATGGGGGGAAACACTGAAGCTTTCTTT. Its translation: CASTMGGNTEAFF.

The sample holds many counts of this clonotype. The J gene is TRBJ2-7, the V gene TRBV5-1; 8 nucleotides align to TRBD2. J was trimmed by 6 bases and V by 0 bases; bases with no gene match: 5. Germline CDR1 reads SGHRS; CDR2 reads YFSETQ. The CDR3 is 14 amino acids. The CDR3 DNA follows: TGCGCCAGCAGCTTGGGGGATAGCGGGATCGAGCAGTACTTC. Residues: CASSLGDSGIEQYF.

This clonotype has ten or more counts. The chain couples TRBV10-3 to TRBJ1-5; 7 bases agree with TRBD1. V shed 10 bases and J 1 base; nucleotides not matched to a gene: 7. The germline gives CDR1 ENHRY, CDR2 SYGVKD. The CDR3 is made up of 14 amino acids. The CDR3, as DNA: TGTGCCAGCAACAGGGGTGCGAGCAATCAGCCCCAGCATTTT. Protein product: CASNRGASNQPQHF.

This clonotype occurred a few times. This chain uses TRBV14 with TRBJ1-6; 7 bases match TRBD1. The germline CDR1 and CDR2 sequences are SGHDN and FVKESK. Germline trimming cut 1 base from V and 4 bases from J; bases unmatched to any gene: 4. The CDR3 length is 16 residues. The CDR3 loop reads CASSQVTGAYNSPLHF. The DNA for the CDR3 is TGTGCCAGCAGCCAAGTAACAGGGGCATATAATTCACCCCTCCACTTT.

The chain employs TRBV7-9 and TRBJ2-2; TRBD2 is a possible D gene (6 bases). V dropped 11 bases and J dropped 5 bases, with 18 bases sitting between them. The CDR3 spans 14 residues. Germline V gene data show CDR1 as SEHNR and CDR2 as FQNEAQ (reference sequence). The CDR3 is CAARAGSGTGELFF. In nucleotides, the CDR3 is TGTGCCGCCCGAGCGGGTAGTGGGACCGGGGAGCTGTTTTTT. The entire variable domain, with the rest obtained from reference TRBV7-9 and TRBJ2-2, is as follows: DTGVSQNPRHKITKRGQNVTFRCDPISEHNRLYWYRQTLGQGPEFLTYFQNEAQLEKSRLLSDRFSAERPKGSFSTLEIQRTEQGDSAMYLCAARAGSGTGELFFGEGSRLTVL.

A few counts support this clonotype. J is TRBJ2-1 and V is TRBV5-1, with D perhaps TRBD1 (6 bases). V lost 2 bases, J lost 5 bases, and 8 bases lay in between. Germline V gives CDR1 SGHRS, CDR2 YFSETQ. The CDR3 loop spans 13 amino acids. This CDR3 is CASSFQGNNEQFF. CDR3 DNA: TGCGCCAGCAGCTTTCAGGGGAACAATGAGCAGTTCTTC.

In this sample, this clonotype turned up many times. CDR3 in DNA: TGTGCCAGCAGCTCCTCGGGAGGCTCAAGGAGGAAGCAGTACTTC. Translated: CASSSSGGSRRKQYF. The chain uses TRBV11-3 and TRBJ2-7; 7 bases map to TRBD2. V lost 4 bases, J lost 8 bases, and 14 bases stayed unmatched. From germline, CDR1 is SGHNT and CDR2 YENEEA. The CDR3 runs to 15 residues.

This clonotype was picked up many times. The chain recombines TRBV29-1 with TRBJ1-4, with 9 bases lining up with TRBD1. This CDR3 has 13 amino acids. Germline V gives CDR1 SQVTM, CDR2 ANQGSEA. The trim removed 7 bases at V and 5 bases at J, leaving 5 bases unmatched. CDR3 DNA sequence: TGCAGCGCCCGGGACAGGGAGAATGAAAAACTGTTTTTT. It codes for CSARDRENEKLFF.

This clonotype was recorded at least ten times. The chain combines TRBV30 with TRBJ1-4; TRBD1 might be the D (6 bases). Germline V gene sequence: CDR1 GTSNPN, CDR2 SVGIG (reference sequence). This CDR3 has 15 residues. The V end lost 2 bases, the J end lost 6 bases, and 16 bases lay between the germline ends. The CDR3 nucleotides read TGTGCCTGGAGTTCCACAGGGCAGCTCGATGAAAAACTGTTTTTT. It is translated as CAWSSTGQLDEKLFF.

This clonotype turned up a few times. This sequence joins TRBV29-1 and TRBJ2-5; weak D call: TRBD1 (6 bases). Per the germline V gene, CDR1 is SQVTM and CDR2 is ANQGSEA. The CDR3 spans 14 residues. The germline V and J ends were trimmed by 6 bases and 1 base, with 15 bases remaining between them. The CDR3 reads CSVELMTGQETQYF. The CDR3 DNA sequence: TGCAGCGTCGAGCTCATGACAGGCCAAGAGACCCAGTACTTC.

A remark on this clonotype: One end of the junction is discordant with germline, which a read error may explain. The gene calls are TRBV15 and TRBJ2-5; tentatively, D is TRBD1 (6 bases). The germline CDR1 and CDR2 sequences are LNHNV and YYDKDF (reference sequence). The CDR3 consists of 18 residues. The CDR3 sequence is CATSRVGIGAGVQGTQYF. The CDR3 DNA reads TGTGCCACCAGCAGAGTGGGGATCGGGGCAGGGGTACAAGGGACCCAGTACTTC.

This clonotype was counted many times. Here the CDR3 reads CASKGAGAIFYEQYF. As DNA, the CDR3 is TGTGCCAGCAAAGGAGCGGGAGCCATATTCTACGAGCAGTACTTC. This chain uses TRBV6-1 with TRBJ2-7; 8 positions match TRBD2. The CDR3 length is 15 residues. From germline, CDR1 is MNHNS and CDR2 SASEGT. Trimming cost V 7 bases and J 3 bases; bases outside gene matches: 11.

Many counts were recorded for this clonotype. The V gene is TRBV29-1, the J gene TRBJ2-6, with D possibly TRBD1 on 7 matching bases. With 5 bases removed from V and 4 bases from J, the gap between germline ends came to 15 bases. The germline gives CDR1 SQVTM, CDR2 ANQGSEA. The CDR3 spans 15 residues. This CDR3 reads CSVRQGGNGANVLTF. In DNA form, the CDR3 reads TGCAGCGTTAGACAGGGAGGCAACGGGGCCAACGTCCTGACTTTC.

This clonotype was seen a handful of times. CDR3 protein: CASAGTGGTGANVLTF. CDR3 sequence (DNA): TGTGCCAGTGCCGGGACAGGGGGCACTGGGGCCAACGTCCTGACTTTC. This sequence joins TRBV19 and TRBJ2-6, with 12 bases lining up with TRBD1. This CDR3 is 16 amino acids long. Unmatched junction bases numbered 4, after V lost 8 bases and J lost 2 bases. Germline assignment: CDR1 LNHDA and CDR2 SQIVND (reference sequence).

The rearrangement joins TRBV4-2 to TRBJ2-5; 7 nucleotides line up with TRBD2. Trimming cost V 0 bases and J 5 bases; bases outside gene matches: 3. The CDR3 length is 14 residues. Germline V gene data show CDR1 as LGHNA and CDR2 as YNFKEQ. The CDR3 spells CASSQELGGETQYF. In DNA, the CDR3 is TGTGCCAGCAGCCAAGAATTGGGGGGGGAGACCCAGTACTTC.

V usage is TRBV29-1 and J usage is TRBJ1-1; no reliable D call. The V end was cut by 0 bases, the J end by 6 bases, with 8 bases between. Per germline, CDR1 SQVTM and CDR2 ANQGSEA. The CDR3 contains 12 residues. The CDR3 is CSVEEGPAEAFF. Written as DNA, the CDR3 is TGCAGCGTTGAAGAAGGGCCGGCTGAAGCTTTCTTT.

This clonotype has more than one count but fewer than ten. The chain uses TRBV9 and TRBJ2-1, with D uncertain. Per the germline V gene, CDR1 is SGDLS and CDR2 is YYNGEE. The V and J ends lost 1 base and 3 bases respectively, with 14 bases between them. The CDR3 contains 16 residues. CDR3 DNA sequence: TGTGCCAGCAGCGTATCTGGTGGCGGAATCTACAATGAGCAGTTCTTC. Its translation: CASSVSGGGIYNEQFF.

This clonotype was seen ten or more times. The rearrangement links TRBV5-1 to TRBJ2-1; the D gene is possibly TRBD2 (6 bases). The V gene's germline CDR1 is SGHRS and CDR2 YFSETQ. V lost 0 bases and J 8 bases, leaving 15 bases between the germline ends. This CDR3 region has 15 residues. CDR3 amino acids: CASSLAVSGDDEQFF. In nucleotides, the CDR3 is TGCGCCAGCAGCTTGGCCGTTTCGGGAGACGATGAGCAGTTCTTC.

The chain recombines TRBV5-4 with TRBJ2-1; the D call may be TRBD1 or TRBD2 (5 bases each). The CDR3 sequence is 14 residues long. Germline values: CDR1 SGHNT, CDR2 YYREEE (reference sequence). V gave up 4 bases and J gave up 10 bases, with 18 bases separating them. The CDR3 DNA is TGTGCCAGCAGCATTATAGGGACCCCAGGGGAGCAGTTCTTC. Translation gives CASSIIGTPGEQFF.

This clonotype was seen ten or more times. This chain connects TRBV7-2 to TRBJ2-4; 10 bases agree with TRBD1. The germline V gene has CDR1 SGHTA and CDR2 FQGNSA. J lost 6 bases, V lost 5 bases, and 7 bases had no gene match. This CDR3 is built from 15 residues. The CDR3 DNA reads TGTGCCAGCAGCCCCGACAGGGGGCGGGGAAACATTCAGTACTTC. Encoded protein: CASSPDRGRGNIQYF.

In its sample, this clonotype was seen a few times. This chain links TRBV10-2 with TRBJ1-5; D gene unclear. V was pared by 2 bases and J by 4 bases, with 12 bases between. This CDR3 region has 15 residues. CDR1 WSHSY and CDR2 SAAADI come from the germline V gene. The CDR3 reads CASSELAQGNQPQHF. The CDR3 nucleotides read TGCGCCAGCAGTGAGCTGGCCCAAGGAAATCAGCCCCAGCATTTT.

This clonotype came up many times. The rearrangement uses TRBV6-1 and TRBJ2-5; D possibly corresponds to TRBD1 (6 bases). The CDR3 totals 13 residues. Germline V gene data show CDR1 as MNHNS and CDR2 as SASEGT. V was trimmed by 5 bases and J by 7 bases, leaving 14 bases between them. The CDR3 sequence is CASSRDPGVTQYF. The CDR3 bases are TGTGCCAGCAGTCGTGACCCAGGGGTGACCCAGTACTTC.

CDR3 bases: TGTGCCAGCAGCTTAGATCTCTCCTATAATTCACCCCTCCACTTT. Amino acids: CASSLDLSYNSPLHF. This rearrangement joins TRBV11-2 to TRBJ1-6; unclear D gene. Germline CDR1 and CDR2: SGHAT and FQNNGV. CDR3 size: 15 residues. Trimming shortened V by 0 bases and J by 0 bases, and 3 bases separated the two germline ends.

This sequence joins TRBV5-1 and TRBJ2-5; TRBD2 matches at 11 bases. Germline CDR1 SGHRS, CDR2 YFSETQ. V dropped 1 base and J dropped 4; count of bases not matched to a gene: 9. The CDR3 covers 17 residues. The CDR3 sequence: CASSLRNSGRAPETQYF. The CDR3 DNA reads TGCGCCAGCAGCTTGAGGAATAGCGGGAGGGCCCCAGAGACCCAGTACTTC.

This clonotype has a count of ten or more. The rearrangement joins TRBV5-1 to TRBJ1-6; maybe TRBD1 (5 bases). This CDR3 is 15 amino acids long. V was pared by 5 bases and J by 8 bases, with 17 bases between. CDR1 and CDR2 (germline): SGHRS, YFSETQ. The CDR3 bases are TGCGCCAGCAGATTGTTCGGGACGGGAGATTCACCCCTCCACTTT. Residues: CASRLFGTGDSPLHF.

This clonotype was counted many times. The V and J genes are TRBV28 and TRBJ1-1; D unclear. Trimming took off 6 bases at V and 1 base at J, with 9 bases between the two ends. The CDR3 is 13 amino acids. Germline assignment: CDR1 MDHEN and CDR2 SYDVKM. CDR3 sequence reads: CASRGRTNTEAFF. CDR3 coding DNA: TGTGCCAGCAGGGGGAGGACGAACACTGAAGCTTTCTTT.

The J gene is TRBJ2-7, the V gene TRBV19; tentative D call: TRBD2 (5 bases). The CDR3 totals 14 residues. The V end was cut by 5 bases, the J end by 3 bases, with 14 bases between. Germline V lookup: CDR1 LNHDA, CDR2 SQIVND (reference sequence). This CDR3 is CASSPATGFYEQYF. In DNA, the CDR3 is TGTGCCAGTAGTCCAGCGACGGGATTCTACGAGCAGTACTTC.

V usage is TRBV28 and J usage is TRBJ2-1, with a weak D call TRBD2 (5 bases). Germline lookup yields CDR1 MDHEN and CDR2 SYDVKM. Trimming removed 7 bases at V and 5 bases at J, with 12 bases between. The CDR3 has 13 residues. CDR3 amino acids: CASTRRVNNEQFF. The CDR3 DNA follows: TGTGCCAGCACCCGGCGGGTAAACAATGAGCAGTTCTTC.

This clonotype has at least ten counts. The CDR3 reads CAWSKDLRNGYTF. In nucleotides, the CDR3 is TGTGCCTGGAGTAAGGACCTGCGTAATGGCTACACCTTC. The J gene is TRBJ1-2, the V gene TRBV30; no firm D call. Between the trimmed V and J ends, which lost 2 bases and 6 bases, there was a span of 13 bases. The CDR3 loop spans 13 amino acids. The germline V gene encodes CDR1 GTSNPN and CDR2 SVGIG (reference sequence).

V is TRBV3-1 and J is TRBJ1-5, with D maybe TRBD1 (6 bases). Trimming removed 1 base from V and 0 bases from J, with 7 bases in between. Germline CDR1 reads LGHDT; CDR2 reads YNNKEL (reference sequence). The CDR3 length is 15 residues. CDR3 sequence (DNA): TGTGCCAGCAGCCAAGGAGGGGGTAGCAATCAGCCCCAGCATTTT. Residues: CASSQGGGSNQPQHF. The full variable domain, its missing parts supplied by reference TRBV3-1 and TRBJ1-5, is DTAVSQTPKYLVTQMGNDKSIKCEQNLGHDTMYWYKQDSKKFLKIMFSYNNKELIINETVPNRFSPKSPDKAHLNLHINSLELGDSAVYFCASSQGGGSNQPQHFGDGTRLSIL.

Details on this clonotype: This may be a read error: a much more frequent sequence differs by one nucleotide. The rearrangement joins TRBV2 to TRBJ1-2, with TRBD1 as a possible D gene (5 bases). This CDR3 comprises 12 residues. Trimming cost V 7 bases and J 7 bases, with 13 bases left between them. The germline CDR1 and CDR2 sequences are SNHLY and FYNNEI. The CDR3 loop reads CASNLGTCGYTF. The DNA for the CDR3 is TGTGCCAGCAATTTAGGGACCTGTGGCTACACCTTC.

V and J are TRBV5-1 and TRBJ2-2; TRBD2 matches at 13 bases. Germline V lookup: CDR1 SGHRS, CDR2 YFSETQ. The V segment lost 0 bases and the J segment 0 bases; nucleotides outside the gene matches: 2. CDR3 length: 18 amino acids. CDR3 bases: TGCGCCAGCAGCTTGGCCGGGACTAGCGGGGCGAACACCGGGGAGCTGTTTTTT. Residues: CASSLAGTSGANTGELFF.